The present entry profiles one T cell receptor (beta chain) with its context. Per germline, CDR1 MNHEY and CDR2 SVGAGI. The CDR3 contains 14 residues. Trimming removed 6 bases from V and 6 bases from J, with 15 bases in between. The data are from a study of shared clonotypes between healthy human individuals. Using immunoSEQ multiplex PCR, the repertoire was profiled, and TCRdb retains in-frame clones only, with some absent. Seen here are around 2.5 million clones, more than 85% observed once, and the top ten hold approximately 0.36%. The chain uses TRBV6-5 and TRBJ2-1, with no clear D. What was sequenced was naive CD4+ T cells from PBMCs. The subset denotes: CD45RA+ positively selected. The sequence was collected from a man aged 18 to 29 in good health. Some clones in this sample may be carry-over from other donors' samples. The CDR3 loop reads CASSPRGLTNEQFF. CDR3 bases: TGTGCCAGCAGCCCCCGTGGGCTTACCAATGAGCAGTTCTTC.